This TCR beta chain was retrieved from a study of blood T cell repertoires in COVID-19. Assay used: immunoSEQ multiplex PCR; TCRdb lists only in-frame clones, some missing. Altogether fewer than 350,000 clones are present, 75% to 90% being singletons, with the ten largest covering under 2.5%. CDR1 is GTSNPN and CDR2 is SVGIG in the germline V gene (reference sequence). This CDR3 spans 14 amino acids. Trimming cost V 7 bases and J 3 bases, with 15 bases left between them. This TCR derives from a man aged 25 to 40 who had recovered from COVID-19. The chain has TRBV30 and TRBJ1-4; maybe TRBD1 (6 bases). Specimen: PBMCs or T cells enriched from blood (not recorded which). DNA for the CDR3: TGTGCCTATACTTCGGACAGCCCTAATGAAAAACTGTTTTTT. It is translated as CAYTSDSPNEKLFF.